This TCR beta chain stems from a study of Ad26.COV2.S vaccination and SARS-CoV-2 variants. Study-wide background: Administration of Ad26.COV2.S was intramuscular, either once or twice 56 days apart.

Some clones are missing from TCRdb's copy, which holds only in-frame ones; the method was immunoSEQ multiplex PCR. This table has under 550,000 clones, more than 75% appearing once. Concerning this clone itself: The antigen is not known.

General observations from the study: Recipients of either vaccine or placebo displayed similar breadth of non-spike TCRs. The TCR-based breadth and depth measures might underestimate overall T cell responses. Individuals receiving vaccine had higher spike-specific TCR breadth than placebo recipients did.

Specified treatment: some 19 received Ad26.COV2.S at low or high dose, single or two shots; several received placebo; per-sample allocation not given. At day 63 after the first vaccine or placebo injection, samples were drawn. V was pared by 7 bases and J by 6 bases, with 18 bases between. Germline V gene data show CDR1 as SQVTM and CDR2 as ANQGSEA. The CDR3 is made up of 13 amino acids. Sequenced here: peripheral blood, sampled in a trial of Ad26.COV2.S vaccine versus placebo. The V gene is TRBV29-1, the J gene TRBJ1-1, with D possibly being TRBD1 (6 bases). The receptor's source is a person aged 18 to 65 who received the Ad26.COV2.S COVID-19 vaccine or a placebo. This CDR3 reads CSAEGGGLAEAFF. CDR3 sequence (DNA): TGCAGCGCCGAAGGGGGGGGGTTGGCTGAAGCTTTCTTT. Supplemented by reference TRBV29-1 and TRBJ1-1, the full variable domain reads SAVISQKPSRDICQRGTSLTIQCQVDSQVTMMFWYRQQPGQSLTLIATANQGSEATYESGFVIDKFPISRPNLTFSTLTVSNMSPEDSSIYLCSAEGGGLAEAFFGQGTRLTVV.